This passage covers 9 T cell receptor beta chains from one sample sequenced in a study of cytomegalovirus exposure and HLA in healthy donors. With 60 Vbeta and 13 Jbeta primers, the PCR was carried out. Data came from immunoSEQ multiplex PCR; TCRdb stores just in-frame clones and leaves some out. The profile covers roughly 120,000 clones, with 9% to 10% appearing a single time and approximately 3% taken by the ten largest. The sample taken for sequencing was PBMCs. All receptors derive from a man aged 30 to 45 in good health and CMV-seronegative.

This chain connects TRBV11-1 to TRBJ2-1; the match to TRBD2 covers 8 bases. The germline CDR1 and CDR2 sequences are SGHAT and FQDESV (reference sequence). The CDR3 totals 14 residues. V trimming: 7 bases; J trimming: 5 bases; junction bases outside the gene matches: 7. CDR3 loop: CASNSQRGNNEQFF. DNA for the CDR3: TGTGCCAGCAACTCTCAGCGGGGGAACAATGAGCAGTTCTTC.

This clone showed up just a few times. The CDR3 DNA is TGCGCCAGCAGCCAGGGTCGGAACAGGTACGAGCAGTACTTC. Translated, it gives CASSQGRNRYEQYF. The chain carries TRBV4-3 and TRBJ2-7; tentatively, D is TRBD1 (5 bases). CDR3 length: 14 residues. V was shortened by 3 bases and J by 4 bases, with 13 bases between the two germline ends. The germline gives CDR1 LGHNA, CDR2 YSLEER.

This clone was found a few times. J is TRBJ1-6 and V is TRBV30; no reliable D call. The CDR3 totals 16 residues. The ends were cut back, 0 bases at V and 4 bases at J, with 13 bases in the middle. The V gene's germline CDR1 is GTSNPN and CDR2 SVGIG (reference sequence). CDR3 DNA sequence: TGTGCCTGGAGTGTACCGGGGAGATTGTATAATTCACCCCTCCACTTT. It is translated as CAWSVPGRLYNSPLHF.

This clone was seen only a few times. V and J are TRBV11-3 and TRBJ1-1, with D possibly being TRBD1 (5 bases). Germline loops: CDR1 SGHNT, CDR2 YENEEA. V lost 9 bases and J lost 7, with 12 bases in between. The CDR3 is made up of 11 amino acids. CDR3 DNA: TGTGCCAGTTCGCTGGGGGGTGAAGCTTTCTTT. Its protein is CASSLGGEAFF.

This clone was recorded once. The V call is TRBV5-4, the J call TRBJ2-1; 11 bases agree with TRBD2. J gave up 4 bases and V 4 bases, and 7 bases lay outside the gene matches. The CDR3 sequence is 16 residues long. Germline CDR1 and CDR2: SGHNT and YYREEE (reference sequence). This chain's CDR3 is CASSTASGGLYNEQFF. The CDR3 DNA is TGTGCCAGCAGCACCGCTAGCGGGGGGTTATACAATGAGCAGTTCTTC.

This chain connects TRBV5-4 to TRBJ1-2; no definite D call. The CDR3 consists of 14 residues. CDR1 and CDR2 from the germline V gene are SGHNT and YYREEE (reference sequence). V shed 0 bases and J shed 8 bases, with 14 bases lying between them. The CDR3 DNA follows: TGTGCCAGCAGCTTGGTTACGGCGGGGAGCGGCTACACCTTC. Encoded protein: CASSLVTAGSGYTF.

This clone was counted between two and nine times. The rearrangement links TRBV19 to TRBJ2-7; 8 bases match TRBD2. V trimming: 7 bases; J trimming: 3 bases; junction bases outside the gene matches: 11. Germline V gene lookup returns CDR1 LNHDA and CDR2 SQIVND (reference sequence). This CDR3 has 15 amino acids. The CDR3: CASTPGSGSSYEQYF. The CDR3 nucleotides are TGTGCCAGTACCCCGGGGAGCGGGAGTAGCTACGAGCAGTACTTC.

This clone was seen a handful of times. The chain is built from TRBV13 and TRBJ2-7, with TRBD1 identical over 7 bases. After removal of 5 bases from V and 7 bases from J, the junction contained 5 bases not matched to a gene. Germline lookup yields CDR1 PRHDT and CDR2 FYEKMQ (reference sequence). The CDR3 length is 12 residues. The chain's CDR3 is CASSQDRREQYF. CDR3 nucleotides: TGTGCCAGCAGCCAGGACAGGCGAGAGCAGTACTTC. Filled out from reference TRBV13 and TRBJ2-7, the complete variable domain reads AAGVIQSPRHLIKEKRETATLKCYPIPRHDTVYWYQQGPGQDPQFLISFYEKMQSDKGSIPDRFSAQQFSDYHSELNMSSLELGDSALYFCASSQDRREQYFGPGTRLTVT.

The chain is built from TRBV19 and TRBJ1-1; possible D gene TRBD1, 6 bases. Germline values: CDR1 LNHDA, CDR2 SQIVND (reference sequence). This CDR3 contains 11 residues. The V gene lost 8 bases and the J gene lost 6 bases, with 10 bases spanning the gap. The CDR3 region is CASLRGAEAFF. CDR3 in DNA: TGTGCCAGTCTCAGGGGAGCTGAAGCTTTCTTT.